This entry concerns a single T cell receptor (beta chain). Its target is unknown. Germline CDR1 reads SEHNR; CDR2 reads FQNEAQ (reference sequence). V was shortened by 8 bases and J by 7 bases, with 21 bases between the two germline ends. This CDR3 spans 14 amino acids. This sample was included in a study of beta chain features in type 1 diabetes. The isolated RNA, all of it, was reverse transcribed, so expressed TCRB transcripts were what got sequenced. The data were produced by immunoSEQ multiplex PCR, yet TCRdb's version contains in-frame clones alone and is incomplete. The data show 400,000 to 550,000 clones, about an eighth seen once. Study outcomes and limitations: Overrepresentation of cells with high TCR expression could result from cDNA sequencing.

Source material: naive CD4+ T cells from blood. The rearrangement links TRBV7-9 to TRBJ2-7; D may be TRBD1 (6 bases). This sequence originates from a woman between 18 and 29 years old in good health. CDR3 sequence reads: CASGTSGGPREQYF. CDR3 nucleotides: TGTGCCAGCGGGACATCGGGCGGGCCGAGGGAGCAGTACTTC.